The 12 T cell receptor delta chains below come from one sample, sequenced in a study of human gamma delta and Vdelta1 T cells. TCRdb reanalysed the PCR reads with CATT. The table records fewer than 15,000 delta-chain clones, roughly 50% of them present only once. Their specific antigens are unknown. Sample: Vdelta1 gamma-delta T cells from blood grown in culture (DOT cells). The source of these receptors is a human donor in good health.

This clone showed up just a few times. This chain joins TRDV1 and TRDJ1, with D possibly being TRDD3 (6 bases). The germline V gene has CDR1 TSWWSYY and CDR2 QGS. CDR3 length: 16 amino acids. Trimming left V 3 bases short and J 2 bases short, with 16 bases between. The CDR3 loop is CALGDIGGAGTDKLIF. The CDR3 region has the DNA TGTGCTCTTGGGGATATCGGGGGAGCAGGGACCGATAAACTCATCTTT.

There are a few counts of this clone. This sequence joins TRDV1 and TRDJ1; 8 bases line up with TRDD3. Looked up from germline, CDR1 is TSWWSYY and CDR2 is QGS. The CDR3 loop spans 25 amino acids. The V segment lost 0 bases and the J segment 0 bases; nucleotides outside the gene matches: 30. The CDR3 region is CALGELGFSSRFLGDIRPYTDKLIF. CDR3 sequence (DNA): TGTGCTCTTGGGGAACTAGGGTTCTCCTCAAGATTTCTGGGGGACATACGACCGTACACCGATAAACTCATCTTT.

The chain has TRDV1 and TRDJ1; tentative D call: TRDD3 (6 bases). V lost 0 bases, J lost 3 bases, and 41 bases lay in between. CDR3 length: 25 residues. Germline CDR1 TSWWSYY, CDR2 QGS. CDR3 sequence reads: CALGELDSRTLRNRTGSFYSDKLIF. Here the CDR3 DNA reads TGTGCTCTTGGGGAACTAGATAGTCGGACTCTCAGGAACCGTACTGGGTCCTTTTACTCCGATAAACTCATCTTT.

This clone was found a few times. The chain uses TRDV1 and TRDJ1, with 8 nucleotides matching TRDD3. Germline CDR1 is TSWWSYY and CDR2 is QGS. This CDR3 contains 26 residues. After removal of 4 bases from V and 7 bases from J, the junction contained 44 bases not matched to a gene. CDR3 residues: CALGVWGVFPGDTPTPSYATGSKLIF. CDR3 sequence (DNA): TGTGCTCTTGGGGTTTGGGGGGTTTTCCCCGGGGATACCCCTACTCCGTCGTACGCGACAGGGTCTAAACTCATCTTT.

In regard to this clone: This may stem from a read error, because a much larger clone lies one nucleotide away. The V call is TRDV1, the J call TRDJ1, with 8 bases that match TRDD3. This CDR3 spans 16 amino acids. Germline CDR1 is TSWWSYY and CDR2 is QGS. DNA for the CDR3: TGTGCTATTGGGGACCCCCTGGGGGACAACACCGATAAACTCATCTTT. Encoded protein: CAIGDPLGDNTDKLIF.

The V call is TRDV1, the J call TRDJ2; 9 bases align to TRDD3. The CDR3 has 22 residues. V lost 0 bases, J lost 1 base, and 18 bases stayed unmatched. The V gene's germline CDR1 is TSWWSYY and CDR2 QGS. The CDR3 bases are TGTGCTCTTGGGGAACTCTCGGGGACGTACTGGGGGACGCCGCTTTTGACAGCACAACTCTTCTTT. Its protein product is CALGELSGTYWGTPLLTAQLFF.

The V and J genes are TRDV1 and TRDJ1; TRDD3 might be the D (5 bases). Trimming removed 3 bases at V and 0 bases at J, with 17 bases between. This CDR3 contains 17 residues. The germline V gene encodes CDR1 TSWWSYY and CDR2 QGS. The CDR3 DNA follows: TGTGCTCTTGGGGAGTACCCGGGGAACTTGTACACCGATAAACTCATCTTT. This encodes CALGEYPGNLYTDKLIF.

The chain links TRDV1 to TRDJ1; TRDD3 might be the D (5 bases). V was trimmed by 3 bases and J by 0 bases, leaving 20 bases between them. There are 18 residues in the CDR3. The germline gives CDR1 TSWWSYY, CDR2 QGS. The DNA for the CDR3 is TGTGCTCTTGGGGAGCTTCGTACTTGGGGTAGGCACACCGATAAACTCATCTTT. It is translated as CALGELRTWGRHTDKLIF.

V gene TRDV1 combines with J gene TRDJ1, with TRDD3 identical over 11 bases. Losses at the gene ends were 3 bases for V and 6 bases for J; bases not matched to a gene: 15. Per germline, CDR1 TSWWSYY and CDR2 QGS. The CDR3 runs 18 residues. CDR3 amino acids: CALGDRSAYLGDTHKLIF. The CDR3 DNA sequence: TGTGCTCTTGGGGACCGTTCCGCCTATCTGGGGGATACCCATAAACTCATCTTT.

The V and J genes are TRDV1 and TRDJ1, with TRDD3 matching 7 bases. Trimming removed 2 bases from V and 3 bases from J; junction bases left unmatched: 18. Germline V CDR1 and CDR2: TSWWSYY, QGS. The CDR3 has 19 residues. The CDR3 region has the DNA TGTGCTCTTGGGGAAATGTTTCCCCCTCAAGGGATACTCCCCGATAAACTCATCTTT. Translating it yields CALGEMFPPQGILPDKLIF.

The rearrangement joins TRDV1 to TRDJ1, with 7 bases matching TRDD3. The CDR3 is 21 residues long. The trim removed 2 bases at V and 4 bases at J, leaving 25 bases unmatched. CDR1 and CDR2 (germline): TSWWSYY, QGS. The CDR3 loop is CALGEKITPGSRTGDGDKLIF. In nucleotides, the CDR3 is TGTGCTCTTGGGGAAAAAATAACCCCGGGGTCCCGTACTGGGGATGGCGATAAACTCATCTTT.

This clone has just a few counts. This chain connects TRDV1 to TRDJ1, with 9 bases identical to TRDD2. This CDR3 region has 20 residues. Losses at the gene ends were 1 base for V and 3 bases for J; bases not matched to a gene: 18. Germline V gene sequence: CDR1 TSWWSYY, CDR2 QGS. The CDR3 protein is CALGEPCLPTAHWGPDKLIF. The CDR3 bases are TGTGCTCTTGGGGAACCGTGCCTTCCTACAGCGCACTGGGGTCCCGATAAACTCATCTTT.